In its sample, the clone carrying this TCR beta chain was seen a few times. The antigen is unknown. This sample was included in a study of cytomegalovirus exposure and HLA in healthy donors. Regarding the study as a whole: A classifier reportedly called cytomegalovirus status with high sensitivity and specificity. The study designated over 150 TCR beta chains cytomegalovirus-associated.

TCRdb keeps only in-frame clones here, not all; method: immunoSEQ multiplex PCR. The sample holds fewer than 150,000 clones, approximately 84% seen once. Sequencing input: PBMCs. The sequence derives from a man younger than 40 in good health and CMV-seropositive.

CDR3 amino acids: CASSYSGQGLETQYF. CDR3 sequence (DNA): TGTGCCAGCAGTTACTCGGGACAGGGGTTAGAGACCCAGTACTTC. V gene TRBV6-5 combines with J gene TRBJ2-5, with 10 bases aligning to TRBD1. CDR3 length: 15 amino acids. CDR1 MNHEY and CDR2 SVGAGI come from the germline V gene. V shed 0 bases and J 4 bases; nucleotides not matched to a gene: 2.